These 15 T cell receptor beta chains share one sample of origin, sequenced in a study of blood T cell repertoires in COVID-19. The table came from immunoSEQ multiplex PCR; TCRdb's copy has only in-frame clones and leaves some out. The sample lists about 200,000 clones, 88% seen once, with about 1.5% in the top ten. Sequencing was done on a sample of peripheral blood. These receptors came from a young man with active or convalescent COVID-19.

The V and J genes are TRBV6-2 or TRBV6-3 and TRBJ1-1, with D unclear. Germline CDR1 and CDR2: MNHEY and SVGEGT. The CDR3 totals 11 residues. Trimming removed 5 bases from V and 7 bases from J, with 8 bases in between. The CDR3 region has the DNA TGTGCCAGCAGTAAGCCGGGTGAAGCTTTCTTT. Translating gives CASSKPGEAFF.

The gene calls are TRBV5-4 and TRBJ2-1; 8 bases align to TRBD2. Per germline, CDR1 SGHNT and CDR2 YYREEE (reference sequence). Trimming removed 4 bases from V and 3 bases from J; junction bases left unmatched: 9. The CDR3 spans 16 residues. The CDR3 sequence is CASSPAGTRIYNEQFF. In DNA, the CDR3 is TGTGCCAGCAGCCCAGCCGGGACTAGGATCTACAATGAGCAGTTCTTC.

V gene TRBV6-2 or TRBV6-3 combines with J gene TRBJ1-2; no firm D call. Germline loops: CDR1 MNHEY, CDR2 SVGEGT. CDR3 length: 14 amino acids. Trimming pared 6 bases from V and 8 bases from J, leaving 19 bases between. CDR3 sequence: CASSPPSQRVGYTF. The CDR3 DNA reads TGTGCCAGCAGCCCTCCCTCCCAGCGAGTCGGCTACACCTTC.

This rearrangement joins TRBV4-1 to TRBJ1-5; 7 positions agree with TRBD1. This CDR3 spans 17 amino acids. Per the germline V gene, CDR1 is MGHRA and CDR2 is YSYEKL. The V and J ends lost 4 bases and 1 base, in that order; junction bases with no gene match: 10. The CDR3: CASSPRPHRGSNQPQHF. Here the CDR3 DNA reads TGCGCCAGCAGCCCCAGACCTCACAGGGGAAGCAATCAGCCCCAGCATTTT.

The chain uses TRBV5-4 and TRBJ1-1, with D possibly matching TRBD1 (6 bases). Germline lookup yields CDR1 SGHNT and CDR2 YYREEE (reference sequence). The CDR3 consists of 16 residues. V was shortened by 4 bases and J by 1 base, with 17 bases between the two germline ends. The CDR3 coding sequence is TGTGCCAGCAGCCCGCTCGCGGGGGGCAAGAACACTGAAGCTTTCTTT. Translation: CASSPLAGGKNTEAFF. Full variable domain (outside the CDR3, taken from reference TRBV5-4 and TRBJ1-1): ETGVTQSPTHLIKTRGQQVTLRCSSQSGHNTVSWYQQALGQGPQFIFQYYREEENGRGNFPPRFSGLQFPNYSSELNVNALELDDSALYLCASSPLAGGKNTEAFFGQGTRLTVV.

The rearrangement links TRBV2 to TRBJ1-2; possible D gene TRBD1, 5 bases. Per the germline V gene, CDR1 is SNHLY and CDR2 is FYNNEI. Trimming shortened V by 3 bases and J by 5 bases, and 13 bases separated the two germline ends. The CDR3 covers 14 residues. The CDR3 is CASSDQRQLYGYTF. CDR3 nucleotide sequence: TGTGCCAGCAGTGATCAGCGACAGCTTTATGGCTACACCTTC. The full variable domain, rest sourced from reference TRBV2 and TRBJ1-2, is EPEVTQTPSHQVTQMGQEVILRCVPISNHLYFYWYRQILGQKVEFLVSFYNNEISEKSEIFDDQFSVERPDGSNFTLKIRSTKLEDSAMYFCASSDQRQLYGYTFGSGTRLTVV.

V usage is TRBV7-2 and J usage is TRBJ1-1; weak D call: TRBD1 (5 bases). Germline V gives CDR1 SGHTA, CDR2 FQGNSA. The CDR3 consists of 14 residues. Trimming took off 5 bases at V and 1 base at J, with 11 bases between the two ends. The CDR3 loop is CASSTDGGNTEAFF. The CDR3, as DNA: TGTGCCAGCAGCACAGACGGGGGGAACACTGAAGCTTTCTTT.

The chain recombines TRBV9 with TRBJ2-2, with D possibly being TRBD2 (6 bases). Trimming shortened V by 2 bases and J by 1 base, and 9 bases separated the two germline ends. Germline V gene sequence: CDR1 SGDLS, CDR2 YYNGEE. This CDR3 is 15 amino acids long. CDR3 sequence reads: CASSVRSGNTGELFF. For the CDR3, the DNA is TGTGCCAGCAGCGTTCGTAGCGGGAACACCGGGGAGCTGTTTTTT.

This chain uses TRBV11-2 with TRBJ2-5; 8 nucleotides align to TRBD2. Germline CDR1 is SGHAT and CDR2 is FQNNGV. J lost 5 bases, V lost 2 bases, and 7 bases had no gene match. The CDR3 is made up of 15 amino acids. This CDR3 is CASSLPREGGETQYF. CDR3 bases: TGTGCCAGCAGCTTACCTCGGGAGGGTGGGGAGACCCAGTACTTC.

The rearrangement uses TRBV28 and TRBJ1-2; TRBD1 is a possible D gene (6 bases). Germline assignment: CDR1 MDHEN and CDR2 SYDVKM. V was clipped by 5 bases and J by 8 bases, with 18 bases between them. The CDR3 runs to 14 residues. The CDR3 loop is CASSRGGQPRGYTF. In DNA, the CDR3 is TGTGCCAGCAGTCGGGGGGGCCAACCCCGGGGCTACACCTTC.

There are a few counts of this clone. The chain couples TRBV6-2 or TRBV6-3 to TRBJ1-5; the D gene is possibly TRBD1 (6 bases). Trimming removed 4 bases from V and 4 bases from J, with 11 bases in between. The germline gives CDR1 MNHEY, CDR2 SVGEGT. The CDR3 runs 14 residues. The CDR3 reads CASSSQGRNQPQHF. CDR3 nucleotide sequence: TGTGCCAGCAGTTCACAGGGAAGGAATCAGCCCCAGCATTTT.

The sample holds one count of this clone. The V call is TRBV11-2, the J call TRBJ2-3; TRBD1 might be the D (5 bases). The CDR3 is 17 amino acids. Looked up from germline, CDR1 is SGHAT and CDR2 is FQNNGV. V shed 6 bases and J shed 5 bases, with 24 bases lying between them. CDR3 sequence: CASSYGVGAGLIDTQYF. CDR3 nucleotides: TGTGCCAGCAGTTATGGGGTTGGGGCAGGGCTAATAGATACGCAGTATTTT.

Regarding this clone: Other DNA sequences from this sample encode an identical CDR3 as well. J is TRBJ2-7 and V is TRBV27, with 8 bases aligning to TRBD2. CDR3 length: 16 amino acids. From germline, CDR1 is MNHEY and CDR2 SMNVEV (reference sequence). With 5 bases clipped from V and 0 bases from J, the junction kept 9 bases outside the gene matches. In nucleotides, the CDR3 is TGTGCCAGCAGTCCTCTACTAGCGGAAAGCTCCTACGAGCAGTACTTC. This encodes CASSPLLAESSYEQYF.

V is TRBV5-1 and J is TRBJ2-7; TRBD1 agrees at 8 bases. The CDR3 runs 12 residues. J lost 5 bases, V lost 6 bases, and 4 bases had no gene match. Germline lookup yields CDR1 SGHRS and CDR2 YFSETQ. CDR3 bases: TGCGCCAGCACGCAGGGGGCCCACGAGCAGTACTTC. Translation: CASTQGAHEQYF.

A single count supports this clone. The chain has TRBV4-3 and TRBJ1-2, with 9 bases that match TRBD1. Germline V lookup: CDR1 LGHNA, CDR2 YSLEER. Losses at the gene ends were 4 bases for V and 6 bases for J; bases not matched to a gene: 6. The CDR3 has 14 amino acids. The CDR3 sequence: CASSPGQGVDGYTF. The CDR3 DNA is TGCGCCAGCAGCCCGGGACAGGGAGTGGATGGCTACACCTTC.